A selection of T cell receptor beta chains follows, all from one sample in a study of blood T cell repertoires in COVID-19. Clones were read by immunoSEQ multiplex PCR, and TCRdb kept only the in-frame ones, dropping some. The sample contains about 180,000 clones, around 88% of which appear only once. Material for sequencing was peripheral blood. These TCRs come from a woman aged 25 to 39 with acute or convalescent COVID-19. CDR3s include the opening cysteine and the closing phenylalanine or tryptophan. D genes are given only for firm matches.

J: TRBJ1-2; D: NA; V: TRBV6-5; DNA: TGTGCCAGCAGTCCCCGGGGGGGGGATGGCTACACCTTC; CDR3: CASSPRGGDGYTF
J: TRBJ2-5; D: NA; V: TRBV7-9; DNA: TGTGCCAGCAGCCTCCTCGGGGAAGAGACCCAGTACTTC; CDR3: CASSLLGEETQYF
J: TRBJ1-5; D: NA; V: TRBV28; DNA: TGTGCCAGCCGAAGACAGGTTTCCAGTCAGCCCCAGCATTTT; CDR3: CASRRQVSSQPQHF
J: TRBJ2-7; D: TRBD2; V: TRBV7-2; DNA: TGTGCCAGCAGCCCCCTCGGACTAGCCTACGAGCAGTACTTC; CDR3: CASSPLGLAYEQYF
J: TRBJ2-2; D: TRBD2; V: TRBV5-1; DNA: TGCGCCAGCAGCTGGGGTCTAGCGGGAGTTCTTCGGACCGGGGAGCTGTTTTTT; CDR3: CASSWGLAGVLRTGELFF
J: TRBJ1-1; D: TRBD1; V: TRBV10-3; DNA: TGTGCCATCAGTGGGACAGGGTATAATGAAGCTTTCTTT; CDR3: CAISGTGYNEAFF
J: TRBJ1-4; D: TRBD1; V: TRBV7-9; DNA: TGTGCCAGCAGCTTAGCCGGGACAGCTAATGAAAAACTGTTTTTT; CDR3: CASSLAGTANEKLFF
J: TRBJ2-3; D: TRBD2; V: TRBV15; DNA: TGTGCCACCAGCAGTGACTCACTAGCGGAGATCACAGATACGCAGTATTTT; CDR3: CATSSDSLAEITDTQYF
J: TRBJ2-3; D: NA; V: TRBV18; DNA: TGTGCCAGCTCACTAGGAGGGAGCACAGATACGCAGTATTTT; CDR3: CASSLGGSTDTQYF
J: TRBJ2-7; D: TRBD2; V: TRBV3-1/TRBV3-2; DNA: TGTGCCAGCACAGGACGGGAGGGCGGGGGGAAATTCCCCTACGAGCAGTACTTC; CDR3: CASTGREGGGKFPYEQYF
J: TRBJ1-2; D: TRBD1; V: TRBV5-1; DNA: TGCGCCAGCAGCTTGGGGGCAGGGGGCGATGGCTACACCTTC; CDR3: CASSLGAGGDGYTF
J: TRBJ2-3; D: TRBD1; V: TRBV5-4; DNA: TGTGCCAGCAGCTTGGAGGGACAGGGGCTTCTCACAGATACGCAGTATTTT; CDR3: CASSLEGQGLLTDTQYF
J: TRBJ2-7; D: NA; V: TRBV11-3; DNA: TGTGCCAGCAGCTTAGACACCTACGAGCAGTACTTC; CDR3: CASSLDTYEQYF
J: TRBJ2-1; D: NA; V: TRBV7-2; DNA: TGTGCCAGCAGCCGTTATGGGGGGGAGCAGTTCTTC; CDR3: CASSRYGGEQFF
J: TRBJ2-3; D: NA; V: TRBV5-1; DNA: TGCGCCAGCAGCTTGGGGACAGCGGGGACAGATACGCAGTATTTT; CDR3: CASSLGTAGTDTQYF
J: TRBJ2-5; D: NA; V: TRBV2; DNA: TGTGCCAGCAAATACACCGGTGAGGGTATCCCCCAAGAGACCCAGTACTTC; CDR3: CASKYTGEGIPQETQYF
J: TRBJ2-1; D: TRBD2; V: TRBV5-1; DNA: TGCGCCAGCAGCCCGGGACTAGCGGGGGTGGCTTCGTTCTTC; CDR3: CASSPGLAGVASFF
J: TRBJ2-2; D: NA; V: TRBV13; DNA: TGTGCCAGCAGCGGAGCGGCACTGTCTCTGTTTTTT; CDR3: CASSGAALSLFF
J: TRBJ2-3; D: NA; V: TRBV20-1; DNA: TGCAGTGCTAGGCGGGCCGATACGCAGTATTTT; CDR3: CSARRADTQYF
J: TRBJ2-1; D: TRBD2; V: TRBV19; DNA: TGTGCCAGTAGTACCCTAGCGGGAGCCTCCTACAATGAGCAGTTCTTC; CDR3: CASSTLAGASYNEQFF
J: TRBJ2-5; D: NA; V: TRBV2; DNA: TGTGCCAGCAGTCTGGAGACCCAGTACTTC; CDR3: CASSLETQYF
J: TRBJ1-2; D: NA; V: TRBV28; DNA: TGTGCCAGCCTCGGCGGCTATGGCTACACCTTC; CDR3: CASLGGYGYTF
J: TRBJ2-1; D: TRBD2; V: TRBV7-8; DNA: TGTGCCAGCAGTCACCCCTCCCGACCAGCTTCTCCGACTAGCGGCAACTACAATGAGCAGTTCTTC; CDR3: CASSHPSRPASPTSGNYNEQFF
J: TRBJ2-3; D: NA; V: TRBV11-2; DNA: TGTGCCAGCAAGCACGGGCAGGGAACAGATACGCAGTATTTT; CDR3: CASKHGQGTDTQYF
J: TRBJ2-5; D: NA; V: TRBV6-1; DNA: TGTGCCAGCAGTGAATGGGGGCCGGGGGAGACCCAGTACTTC; CDR3: CASSEWGPGETQYF
J: TRBJ2-2; D: NA; V: TRBV7-9; DNA: TGTGCCAGCAGCTTTCCTCGTTTTACCGGGGAGCTGTTTTTT; CDR3: CASSFPRFTGELFF
J: TRBJ2-5; D: TRBD2; V: TRBV28; DNA: TGTGCCAGCAGGACTAGCGGGAAGCAAGAGACCCAGTACTTC; CDR3: CASRTSGKQETQYF
J: TRBJ1-4; D: NA; V: TRBV27; DNA: TGTGCCAGCAGTCGGATCGCAGGGGCCGCAACTAATGAAAAACTGTTTTTT; CDR3: CASSRIAGAATNEKLFF
J: TRBJ2-3; D: TRBD1; V: TRBV4-1; DNA: TGCGCCAGCAGCCAAGACAGAACAGGGGTTCGTACGCAGTATTTT; CDR3: CASSQDRTGVRTQYF